This T cell receptor beta chain emerged from a study of CD8 T cells in Susac syndrome. RNA was extracted with the RNeasy kit, and a quantity of about 0.45 to 1 ug was reverse transcribed using random hexamers. One entry per CDR3 protein, called by TCRdb with MiXCR from the immunoSEQ multiplex PCR reads. The sample includes approximately 120,000 distinct CDR3 sequences, under 95% of them seen just once. V lost 6 bases and J 7 bases, leaving 16 bases between the germline ends. Germline CDR1 is MNHEY and CDR2 is SMNVEV (reference sequence). The CDR3 spans 14 residues. From blood CD8+ and CD4+ T cells, the TCR beta chain was sequenced. The authors negatively isolated CD8+ and CD4+ T cells and FACS-enriched TEMRA cells.

The sequenced sample was CD8+ T cells from PBMCs. The TCR sequence derives from a human donor with multiple sclerosis. This rearrangement joins TRBV27 to TRBJ2-1; TRBD1 is a possible D gene (6 bases). The DNA of the CDR3 is TGTGCCAGCAGGAGGGGGTACCCTGGGAATGAGCAGTTCTTC. As protein: CASRRGYPGNEQFF.